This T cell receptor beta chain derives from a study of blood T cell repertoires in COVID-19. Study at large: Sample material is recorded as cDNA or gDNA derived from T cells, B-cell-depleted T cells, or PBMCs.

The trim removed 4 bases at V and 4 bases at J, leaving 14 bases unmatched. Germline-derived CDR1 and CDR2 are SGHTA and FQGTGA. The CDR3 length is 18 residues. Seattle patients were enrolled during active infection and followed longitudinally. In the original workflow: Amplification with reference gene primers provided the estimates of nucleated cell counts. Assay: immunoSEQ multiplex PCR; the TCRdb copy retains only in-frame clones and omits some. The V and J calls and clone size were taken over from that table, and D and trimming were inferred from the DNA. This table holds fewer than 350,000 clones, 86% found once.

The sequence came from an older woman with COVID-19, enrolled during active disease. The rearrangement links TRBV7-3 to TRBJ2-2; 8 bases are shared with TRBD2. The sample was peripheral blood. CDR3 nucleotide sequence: TGTGCCAGCAGCTCTTTATTGCCGGGGGGGCATGTCACCGGGGAGCTGTTTTTT. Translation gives CASSSLLPGGHVTGELFF.